The entry that follows covers one T cell receptor (beta chain) sequence. The antigen this receptor binds is unknown. Qualities for individual bases were not recorded, and no much larger clone is one base off. The sample has other DNA sequences that encode this CDR3 too. This entry is derived from a study of blood T cell repertoires in COVID-19 (TCRdb year 2020). Some background on the complete study: Collaborator samples came from the United States, Italy and Spain and covered acute and convalescent phases of COVID-19. The prospective study material was composed of cDNA or gDNA derived from T cells, B-cell-depleted T cells, or PBMCs. Deeply sampled blood TCRbeta repertoires from subjects exposed to, actively infected with, or recovered from COVID-19 were included in the dataset. Where available, HLA class I and class II types were obtained from metadata supplied by the sample provider rather than from assay-based typing. The repertoires were released in a freely available public database intended as a resource for research on the immune response to SARS-CoV-2. Sample metadata almost always included a de-identified subject ID, COVID-19 status, age in years and sex. Samples came from the ongoing ImmuneRACE study (first 160 participants) plus 1,254 subjects from 6 global collaborators. Overall study results and their limits: How much clinical and demographic metadata was included differed by source and by participant, and the metadata was provided uncurated.

TCRbeta CDR3 regions were amplified from genomic DNA by means of the immunoSEQ Assay, a bias-controlled multiplex PCR. The original pipeline was this. The number of nucleated cells in each sample was estimated from the amplification of reference gene primers within the assay. To quantify the absolute abundance of each unique TCRbeta CDR3 rearrangement, sequence reads were collapsed and filtered. For each sample, productive Simpson clonality was calculated as the square root of Simpson's diversity index over productive rearrangements. In its TCRdb copy, this immuneACCESS table keeps in-frame sequences only and misses some clones. Where compared with another copy, unresolved V genes explain less than half of these, and the others have no known cause. V and J calls and clone size come straight from that table; D and trimming were deduced from the DNA. Within this sample are about 38,000 clones, with around 70% of them counted one time only. The ten largest account for approximately 10% of the sample.

One collaborating source in Seattle enrolled patients during active infection and followed them longitudinally through the course of disease. Each collaborating institution followed its own protocols to collect whole blood in K2EDTA tubes. Collaborator samples were shipped for TCRbeta analysis as frozen whole blood, isolated PBMCs, or DNA extracted from either sample type. From its cysteine to its phenylalanine, the CDR3 spans 11 amino acids. The sequence is cut down to CDR3 DNA, 33 bases in frame from base 1. The germline V gene (reference sequence) provides CDR1 DFQATT and CDR2 SNEGSKA. Unmatched junction bases come to 1, with V trimmed by 6 bases and J by 3 bases.

Material: peripheral blood. This TCR derives from a man aged 65 to 79 with COVID-19, enrolled during active disease. The chain links TRBV20-1 with TRBJ1-2, and TRBD1 matches 7 of the central bases. The DNA is TGCAGTGCAACAGGGGACTATGGCTACACCTTC. It specifies CSATGDYGYTF.